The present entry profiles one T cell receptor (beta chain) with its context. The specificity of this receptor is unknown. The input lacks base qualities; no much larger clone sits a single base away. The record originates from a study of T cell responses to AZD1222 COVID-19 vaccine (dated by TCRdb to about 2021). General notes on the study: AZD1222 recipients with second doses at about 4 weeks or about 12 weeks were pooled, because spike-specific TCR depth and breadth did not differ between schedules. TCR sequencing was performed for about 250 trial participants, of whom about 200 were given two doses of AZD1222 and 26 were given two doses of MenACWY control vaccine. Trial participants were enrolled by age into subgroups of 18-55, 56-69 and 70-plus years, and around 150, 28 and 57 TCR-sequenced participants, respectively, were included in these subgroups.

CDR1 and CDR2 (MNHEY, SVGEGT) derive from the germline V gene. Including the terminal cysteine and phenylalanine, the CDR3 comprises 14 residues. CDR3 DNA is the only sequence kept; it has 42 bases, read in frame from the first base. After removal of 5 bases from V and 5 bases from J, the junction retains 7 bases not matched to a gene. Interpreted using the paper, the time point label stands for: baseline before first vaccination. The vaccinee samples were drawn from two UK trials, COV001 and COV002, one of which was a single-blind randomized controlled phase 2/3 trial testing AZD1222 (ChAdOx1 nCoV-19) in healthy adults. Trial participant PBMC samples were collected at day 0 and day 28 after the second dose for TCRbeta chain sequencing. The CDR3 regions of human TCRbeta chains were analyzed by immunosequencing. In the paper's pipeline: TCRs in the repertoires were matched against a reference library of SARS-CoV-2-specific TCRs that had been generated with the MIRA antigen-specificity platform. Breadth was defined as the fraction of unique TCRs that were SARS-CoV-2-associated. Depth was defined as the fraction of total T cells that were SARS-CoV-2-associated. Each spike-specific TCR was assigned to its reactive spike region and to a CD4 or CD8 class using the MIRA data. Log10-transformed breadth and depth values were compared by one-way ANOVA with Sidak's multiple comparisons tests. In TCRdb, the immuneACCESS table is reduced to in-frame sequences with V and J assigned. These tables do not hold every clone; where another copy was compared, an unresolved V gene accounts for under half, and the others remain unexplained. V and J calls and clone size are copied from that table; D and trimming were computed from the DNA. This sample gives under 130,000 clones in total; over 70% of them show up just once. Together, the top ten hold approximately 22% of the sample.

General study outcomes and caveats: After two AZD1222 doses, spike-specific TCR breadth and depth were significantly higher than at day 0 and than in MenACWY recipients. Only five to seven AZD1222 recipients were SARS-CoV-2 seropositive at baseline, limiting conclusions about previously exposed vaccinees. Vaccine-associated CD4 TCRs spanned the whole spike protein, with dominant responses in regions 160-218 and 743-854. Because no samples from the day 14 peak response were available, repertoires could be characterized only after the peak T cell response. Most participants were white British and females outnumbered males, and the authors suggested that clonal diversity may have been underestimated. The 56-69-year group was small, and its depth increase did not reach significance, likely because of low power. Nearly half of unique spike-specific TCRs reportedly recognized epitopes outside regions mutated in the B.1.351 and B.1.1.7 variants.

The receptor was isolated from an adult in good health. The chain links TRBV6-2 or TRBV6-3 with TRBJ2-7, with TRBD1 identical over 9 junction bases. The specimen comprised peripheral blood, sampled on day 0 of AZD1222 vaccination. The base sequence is TGTGCCAGCAGTCCGTTACAGGGGGCCGACGAGCAGTACTTC. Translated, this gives CASSPLQGADEQYF.